The rows below give T cell receptor beta chains drawn from one sample of a study of blood T cell repertoires in COVID-19. Repertoires were generated with immunoSEQ multiplex PCR, while TCRdb's copy carries only in-frame clones and drops some. The data hold 150,000 to 200,000 clones, with over 80% observed a single time. The specimen sequenced was peripheral blood. All receptors come from a woman aged 50 to 60 with acute or convalescent COVID-19. Each CDR3 is given with its conserved first and last residue.

v_gene: TRBV20-1; j_gene: TRBJ2-1; CDR3aa: CSAGDFYEQFF
v_gene: TRBV19; j_gene: TRBJ1-5; CDR3aa: CASSKGQGDQPQHF
v_gene: TRBV5-1; j_gene: TRBJ2-7; CDR3aa: CASSPTSGAYEQYF
v_gene: TRBV9; j_gene: TRBJ1-5; CDR3aa: CASSETGIQPQHF
v_gene: TRBV25-1; j_gene: TRBJ2-5; CDR3aa: CASSAGWTREETQYF
v_gene: TRBV28; j_gene: TRBJ1-5; CDR3aa: CASNTPGQNNQPQHF
v_gene: TRBV3-1/TRBV3-2; j_gene: TRBJ1-3; CDR3aa: CASSQFHRGRRDTIYF
v_gene: TRBV7-9; j_gene: TRBJ2-3; CDR3aa: CASSGRAMDTQYF
v_gene: TRBV30; j_gene: TRBJ1-3; CDR3aa: CAWSDRENTIYF
v_gene: TRBV4-1; j_gene: TRBJ1-1; CDR3aa: CASSHIGRGPTEAFF
v_gene: TRBV5-1; j_gene: TRBJ1-1; CDR3aa: CASKEEGADFSTEAFF
v_gene: TRBV6-1; j_gene: TRBJ1-1; CDR3aa: CASSEWTGANTEAFF
v_gene: TRBV19; j_gene: TRBJ1-3; CDR3aa: CASSIGQATGNTIYF
v_gene: TRBV20-1; j_gene: TRBJ1-2; CDR3aa: CSAKKEYGYTF
v_gene: TRBV12-5; j_gene: TRBJ1-2; CDR3aa: CASGQPGGNVNYGYTF
v_gene: TRBV11-2; j_gene: TRBJ2-7; CDR3aa: CASSLEGLPLTEQYF
v_gene: TRBV30; j_gene: TRBJ2-5; CDR3aa: CAWMKGSKETQYF
v_gene: TRBV11-1; j_gene: TRBJ1-1; CDR3aa: CASSPEQGNTEAFF
v_gene: TRBV28; j_gene: TRBJ1-2; CDR3aa: CASSFVVGGGNYGYTF
v_gene: TRBV13; j_gene: TRBJ2-1; CDR3aa: CASSLGQGEGNEQFF
v_gene: TRBV18; j_gene: TRBJ2-7; CDR3aa: CASSQAAPGQGAYEQYF